Following are 25 T cell receptor beta chains from one sample sequenced in a study of shared clonotypes between healthy human individuals. Using immunoSEQ multiplex PCR, the repertoire was profiled, and TCRdb retains in-frame clones only, with some absent. Of fewer than 2.5 million clones listed, roughly 93% are singletons. The sample taken for sequencing was naive CD4+ T cells from PBMCs. Described subset: CD45RA+ positively selected. All receptors come from a man between 18 and 29 years old in good health. Some clones in this sample may be carry-over from other donors' samples.

J is TRBJ2-2 and V is TRBV15, with TRBD1 identical over 7 bases. CDR1 LNHNV and CDR2 YYDKDF come from the germline V gene (reference sequence). The ends lost 2 bases at V and 6 bases at J; junction bases unmatched: 6. CDR3 length: 15 residues. CDR3 nucleotides: TGTGCCACCAGCAGATTAGACAGGGTTGCCGGGGAGCTGTTTTTT. Translating gives CATSRLDRVAGELFF.

This clone was seen more than once but under ten times. Additional DNA sequences in this sample encode the identical CDR3. CDR3 region: CASSPPTDTQYF. CDR3 sequence (DNA): TGCGCCAGCAGCCCACCCACAGATACGCAGTATTTT. V and J are TRBV5-1 and TRBJ2-3; no reliable D call. V was shortened by 4 bases and J by 2 bases, with 5 bases between the two germline ends. The CDR3 is 12 amino acids. Germline CDR1 SGHRS, CDR2 YFSETQ.

The chain uses TRBV19 and TRBJ1-2, with TRBD1 matching 7 bases. There are 17 residues in the CDR3. V shed 3 bases and J 0 bases; nucleotides not matched to a gene: 10. CDR1 and CDR2 (germline): LNHDA, SQIVND (reference sequence). CDR3 in amino acids: CASSITQGTAANYGYTF. The DNA of the CDR3 is TGTGCCAGTAGTATCACCCAAGGGACAGCGGCTAACTATGGCTACACCTTC.

The chain joins TRBV28 to TRBJ1-5; D gene uncertain. Germline lookup yields CDR1 MDHEN and CDR2 SYDVKM. This CDR3 region has 13 residues. V was trimmed by 9 bases and J by 6 bases, leaving 15 bases between them. CDR3 sequence (DNA): TGTGCCAGTTTATTGGATTGGACTCAGCCCCAGCATTTT. Residues: CASLLDWTQPQHF.

The V gene is TRBV5-1, the J gene TRBJ2-5, with D possibly TRBD1 on 6 matching bases. The CDR3 sequence is 15 residues long. The germline CDR1 and CDR2 sequences are SGHRS and YFSETQ. Deletions cut 1 base from V and 2 bases from J, with 12 bases between. CDR3 sequence (DNA): TGCGCCAGCAGCTTGTTCGTTAGGGGGCAAGAGACCCAGTACTTC. Translation gives CASSLFVRGQETQYF. Complete variable domain (other parts from reference TRBV5-1 and TRBJ2-5): KAGVTQTPRYLIKTRGQQVTLSCSPISGHRSVSWYQQTPGQGLQFLFEYFSETQRNKGNFPGRFSGRQFSNSRSEMNVSTLELGDSALYLCASSLFVRGQETQYFGPGTRLLVL.

The genes are TRBV28 and TRBJ2-5; D gene unclear. This CDR3 region has 14 residues. Trimming cost V 3 bases and J 4 bases, with 12 bases left between them. Germline lookup yields CDR1 MDHEN and CDR2 SYDVKM. The CDR3 sequence is CASSLALTTETQYF. The CDR3 nucleotides are TGTGCCAGCAGTTTGGCACTGACCACAGAGACCCAGTACTTC.

The rearrangement joins TRBV28 to TRBJ2-1, with D possibly matching TRBD1 (5 bases). Trimming pared 6 bases from V and 4 bases from J, leaving 16 bases between. Looked up from germline, CDR1 is MDHEN and CDR2 is SYDVKM. CDR3 length equals 15 residues. CDR3 sequence reads: CASSPRKGAYNEQFF. The CDR3 DNA reads TGTGCCAGCAGCCCAAGGAAAGGGGCGTACAATGAGCAGTTCTTC.

V usage is TRBV18 and J usage is TRBJ2-7, with unresolved D. The V gene lost 3 bases and the J gene lost 10 bases, with 16 bases spanning the gap. From germline, CDR1 is KGHSH and CDR2 LQKENI. The CDR3 contains 13 residues. CDR3: CASSPPPPQVQYF. Written as DNA, the CDR3 is TGTGCCAGCTCACCTCCTCCCCCGCAGGTCCAGTACTTC. Based on the CDR3 plus reference TRBV18 and TRBJ2-7, the full variable domain is NAGVMQNPRHLVRRRGQEARLRCSPMKGHSHVYWYRQLPEEGLKFMVYLQKENIIDESGMPKERFSAEFPKEGPSILRIQQVVRGDSAAYFCASSPPPPQVQYFGPGTRLTVT.

V gene TRBV27 combines with J gene TRBJ2-7, with a tentative D call TRBD2 (5 bases). V lost 5 bases and J 6 bases, leaving 20 bases between the germline ends. The CDR3 is 15 amino acids. Germline V lookup: CDR1 MNHEY, CDR2 SMNVEV (reference sequence). The CDR3: CASSTPRTPTSEQYF. The DNA for the CDR3 is TGTGCCAGCAGTACCCCCCGGACTCCTACTAGCGAGCAGTACTTC.

This rearrangement joins TRBV7-8 to TRBJ2-1; 7 bases align to TRBD2. J was trimmed by 15 bases and V by 3 bases; bases with no gene match: 11. This CDR3 spans 13 amino acids. Germline V gene sequence: CDR1 SGHVS, CDR2 FQNEAQ. Written as DNA, the CDR3 is TGTGCCAGCAGCTTCGCTAGCGGCGAACTCCGGTTCTTC. Its translation is CASSFASGELRFF.

The chain joins TRBV5-4 to TRBJ1-1, with 7 bases aligning to TRBD1. The germline V gene has CDR1 SGHNT and CDR2 YYREEE (reference sequence). V was pared by 2 bases and J by 6 bases, with 4 bases of the junction left unmatched. The CDR3 loop spans 13 amino acids. The CDR3 protein is CASSLKGAPEAFF. The CDR3 nucleotides are TGTGCCAGCAGCTTAAAGGGGGCACCTGAAGCTTTCTTT.

The rearrangement links TRBV27 to TRBJ1-6, with 7 bases matching TRBD1. This CDR3 comprises 16 residues. The germline V gene has CDR1 MNHEY and CDR2 SMNVEV (reference sequence). Unmatched junction bases numbered 10, after V lost 4 bases and J lost 7 bases. CDR3 region: CASSSIRQGPNSPLHF. CDR3 nucleotide sequence: TGTGCCAGCAGTTCCATCCGACAGGGACCGAATTCACCCCTCCACTTT.

The chain uses TRBV28 and TRBJ2-5; a weak D match, TRBD2 (5 bases). Germline V gene lookup returns CDR1 MDHEN and CDR2 SYDVKM. This CDR3 has 14 residues. V was trimmed by 7 bases and J by 4 bases, leaving 16 bases between them. CDR3 residues: CASTTRVDGETQYF. CDR3 in DNA: TGTGCCAGCACCACTAGGGTAGACGGAGAGACCCAGTACTTC.

This clone was picked up one time. Other nucleotide sequences from this sample produce the same CDR3. The V call is TRBV28, the J call TRBJ2-1; D is tentatively TRBD1 or TRBD2 (6 bases each). V was pared by 3 bases and J by 10 bases, with 10 bases between. The CDR3 sequence is 12 residues long. Germline V lookup: CDR1 MDHEN, CDR2 SYDVKM. The CDR3 protein is CASSLGAGEQFF. The CDR3, as DNA: TGTGCCAGCAGTTTGGGGGCGGGGGAGCAGTTCTTC.

V usage is TRBV19 and J usage is TRBJ1-2; D may be TRBD1 (6 bases). Between the trimmed V and J ends, which lost 5 bases and 4 bases, there was a span of 14 bases. CDR3 length equals 14 residues. Per germline, CDR1 LNHDA and CDR2 SQIVND (reference sequence). The CDR3: CASSYSGTSYGYTF. In nucleotides, the CDR3 is TGTGCCAGTAGTTACTCCGGGACAAGCTATGGCTACACCTTC.

This chain uses TRBV5-1 with TRBJ1-2, with 7 bases lining up with TRBD1. Germline V CDR1 and CDR2: SGHRS, YFSETQ. There are 14 residues in the CDR3. Trimming cost V 4 bases and J 7 bases; bases outside gene matches: 10. The CDR3 here is CASSTSGTVSGYTF. As DNA, the CDR3 is TGCGCCAGCAGCACATCCGGGACAGTCAGTGGCTACACCTTC.

This clone showed up just once. The rearrangement uses TRBV2 and TRBJ2-5; TRBD1 aligns across 7 bases. The V gene's germline CDR1 is SNHLY and CDR2 FYNNEI. This CDR3 comprises 14 residues. The V and J ends lost 6 bases and 7 bases, in that order; junction bases with no gene match: 11. The DNA of the CDR3 is TGTGCCAGCAGCCGACAGGGCCAAGGTGTGACCCAGTACTTC. Translated: CASSRQGQGVTQYF.

This chain connects TRBV29-1 to TRBJ2-3, with unresolved D. This CDR3 has 10 amino acids. V lost 4 bases to trimming and J lost 5 bases, with 4 bases between them. Germline V gives CDR1 SQVTM, CDR2 ANQGSEA. Here the CDR3 DNA reads TGCAGCGTTGGGGTAGATACGCAGTATTTT. It codes for CSVGVDTQYF.

Only a few counts were recorded for this clone. The chain combines TRBV5-1 with TRBJ1-1; possible D gene TRBD1, 5 bases. The CDR3 length is 14 residues. The V end was cut by 1 base, the J end by 3 bases, with 10 bases between. Germline values: CDR1 SGHRS, CDR2 YFSETQ. CDR3 DNA sequence: TGCGCCAGCAGCTTGTTCACGGGGGACACTGAAGCTTTCTTT. Residues: CASSLFTGDTEAFF. Variable domain in full (rest from reference TRBV5-1 and TRBJ1-1): KAGVTQTPRYLIKTRGQQVTLSCSPISGHRSVSWYQQTPGQGLQFLFEYFSETQRNKGNFPGRFSGRQFSNSRSEMNVSTLELGDSALYLCASSLFTGDTEAFFGQGTRLTVV.

The chain combines TRBV6-5 with TRBJ2-7, with 8 nucleotides matching TRBD1. The CDR3 length is 13 residues. Trimming took 5 bases from V and 3 from J; bases not matched to a gene: 3. Germline V CDR1 and CDR2: MNHEY, SVGAGI. This chain's CDR3 is CASSQGTGYEQYF. CDR3 nucleotides: TGTGCCAGCAGTCAAGGGACAGGCTACGAGCAGTACTTC.

This chain links TRBV18 with TRBJ2-7, with 7 bases fitting TRBD2. The CDR3 consists of 14 residues. Germline V gene lookup returns CDR1 KGHSH and CDR2 LQKENI. J gave up 4 bases and V 5 bases, and 8 bases lay outside the gene matches. CDR3 DNA sequence: TGTGCCAGCTCATCAAGCGGGGAGGGGTACGAGCAGTACTTC. Amino acids: CASSSSGEGYEQYF.

Points on this clone: Other DNA sequences in this specimen translate into the identical CDR3. The V gene is TRBV6-5, the J gene TRBJ2-1, with 12 bases aligning to TRBD2. The V and J ends lost 6 bases and 7 bases, in that order; junction bases with no gene match: 7. Germline CDR1 MNHEY, CDR2 SVGAGI. The CDR3 runs to 15 residues. The CDR3 reads CASRLAGGPVNEQFF. The CDR3 coding sequence is TGTGCCAGCAGGCTAGCGGGAGGGCCTGTTAATGAGCAGTTCTTC.

The chain uses TRBV7-9 and TRBJ2-7, with TRBD1 matching over 10 bases. The J segment lost 3 bases and the V segment lost 3 bases, leaving 11 bases of the junction unmatched. CDR3 length: 17 amino acids. The V gene's germline CDR1 is SEHNR and CDR2 FQNEAQ (reference sequence). The CDR3 region has the DNA TGTGCCAGCAGCTTCCCAGCCCGGGACAGGGGAAACTACGAGCAGTACTTC. Translating it yields CASSFPARDRGNYEQYF.

V is TRBV10-1 and J is TRBJ1-2; D unclear. The ends were cut back, 2 bases at V and 5 bases at J, with 9 bases in the middle. This CDR3 region has 13 residues. Germline V lookup: CDR1 WNHNN, CDR2 SYGVQD (reference sequence). The CDR3 region is CASSESRLYGYTF. The DNA for the CDR3 is TGCGCCAGCAGTGAGAGTAGGCTTTATGGCTACACCTTC.

This sequence joins TRBV6-5 and TRBJ1-6; maybe TRBD1 (5 bases). This CDR3 has 15 residues. Germline V lookup: CDR1 MNHEY, CDR2 SVGAGI. Trimming shortened V by 6 bases and J by 7 bases, and 16 bases separated the two germline ends. CDR3 DNA sequence: TGTGCCAGCAGCGCCCGGGGGTACGGGAATTCACCCCTCCACTTT. This codes for CASSARGYGNSPLHF.